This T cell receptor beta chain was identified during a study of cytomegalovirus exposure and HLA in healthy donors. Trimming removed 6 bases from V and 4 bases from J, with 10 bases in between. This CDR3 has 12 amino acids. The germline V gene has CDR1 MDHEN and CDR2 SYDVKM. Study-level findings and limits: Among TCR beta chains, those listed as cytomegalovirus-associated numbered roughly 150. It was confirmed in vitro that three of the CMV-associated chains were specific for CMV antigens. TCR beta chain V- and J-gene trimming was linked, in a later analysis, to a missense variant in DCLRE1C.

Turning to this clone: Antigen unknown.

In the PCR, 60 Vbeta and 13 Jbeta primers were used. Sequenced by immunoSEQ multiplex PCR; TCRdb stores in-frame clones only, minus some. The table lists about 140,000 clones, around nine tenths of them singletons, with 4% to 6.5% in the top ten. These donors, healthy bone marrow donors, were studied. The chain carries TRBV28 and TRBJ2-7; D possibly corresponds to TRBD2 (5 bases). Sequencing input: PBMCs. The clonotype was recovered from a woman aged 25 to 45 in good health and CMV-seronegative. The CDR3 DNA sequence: TGTGCCAGCAGCCGGACTGGGTACGAGCAGTACTTC. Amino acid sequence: CASSRTGYEQYF.